Listed below are T cell receptor beta chains from one sample, sequenced in a study of blood T cell repertoires in COVID-19. Repertoires were generated with immunoSEQ multiplex PCR, while TCRdb's copy carries only in-frame clones and drops some. The sample contains tens of thousands of clones, 70% to 90% of which appear only once. The source material was peripheral blood. The receptor set was obtained from a man aged 70 or older with active COVID-19. Each CDR3 is given with its conserved first and last residue. D genes are given only for firm matches. Some rows have no size entry. The others give once, few or many, or a class for an expanded clone.

len,j_gene,v_gene,d_gene,abundance,CDR3nt,CDR3aa
16,TRBJ2-1,TRBV10-1,TRBD2,-,TGCGCCAGCAGTGCAGGGACTAGCGGGAGGTGGAATGAGCAGTTCTTC,CASSAGTSGRWNEQFF
15,TRBJ2-1,TRBV19,-,-,TGTGCCAGTAGTATAGATCCCCGCAGGATTAATGAGCAGTTCTTC,CASSIDPRRINEQFF
16,TRBJ2-1,TRBV27,TRBD1,-,TGTGCCAGCAGTTCATGGACAGGGGTAATGGGCAATGAGCAGTTCTTC,CASSSWTGVMGNEQFF
16,TRBJ2-6,TRBV6-4,-,-,TGTGCCAGCAGTGAGAACGCACATTCTGGGGCCAACGTCCTGACTTTC,CASSENAHSGANVLTF
14,TRBJ2-7,TRBV4-1,TRBD1,-,TGCGCCAGCAGCCAAGGACAGGGGGCCTACGAGCAGTACTTC,CASSQGQGAYEQYF
12,TRBJ1-5,TRBV15,-,-,TGTGCCACCAGCAGACAAAATCAGCCCCAGCATTTT,CATSRQNQPQHF
13,TRBJ1-1,TRBV29-1,-,few,TGCAGCGTTTCCGAGGGGGTGAACACTGAAGCTTTCTTT,CSVSEGVNTEAFF
16,TRBJ2-1,TRBV5-1,TRBD2,-,TGCGCCAGCAGACTAGCGGCAAGGAGCTCCTACAATGAGCAGTTCTTC,CASRLAARSSYNEQFF
14,TRBJ2-1,TRBV5-4,TRBD2,once,TGTGCCAGCAGCTTGGGAGCGGGAGGAGGCGAGCAGTTCTTC,CASSLGAGGGEQFF
14,TRBJ2-2,TRBV3-1/TRBV3-2,-,once,TGTGCCAGCAGCCAAGCCACAGGGACCGGGGAGCTGTTTTTT,CASSQATGTGELFF
12,TRBJ1-1,TRBV29-1,TRBD1,-,TGCAGCGTTGGACAGGGGAACACTGAAGCTTTCTTT,CSVGQGNTEAFF
12,TRBJ1-2,TRBV6-6,-,-,TGTGCCAGCAGTGCTGACTCGAATGGCTACACCTTC,CASSADSNGYTF
13,TRBJ2-1,TRBV7-3,-,-,TGTGCCAGCAGCTTAGGCCTTGTCAATGAGCAGTTCTTC,CASSLGLVNEQFF
13,TRBJ2-7,TRBV27,-,-,TGTGCCAGCAGCCCCGGGAGTTCCTACGAGCAGTACTTC,CASSPGSSYEQYF
14,TRBJ2-3,TRBV5-8,TRBD1,-,TGTGCCAGCAGCTCTGGACAGGGGACAGATACGCAGTATTTT,CASSSGQGTDTQYF
14,TRBJ2-1,TRBV5-4,TRBD1,-,TGTGCCAGCTCCCGGGACAGGGGCTACAATGAGCAGTTCTTC,CASSRDRGYNEQFF
16,TRBJ2-2,TRBV4-3,-,-,TGCGCCAGCAGCCAAGATCAGGGATTCCGGCCCGGGGAGCTGTTTTTT,CASSQDQGFRPGELFF
15,TRBJ2-3,TRBV7-9,-,-,TGTGCCAGCAGACCCTACAGGGATTTCACAGATACGCAGTATTTT,CASRPYRDFTDTQYF
16,TRBJ2-1,TRBV3-1/TRBV3-2,TRBD2,-,TGTGCCAGCAGCCCCTCTAGCGGGAGCTCCTACAATGAGCAGTTCTTC,CASSPSSGSSYNEQFF
18,TRBJ2-7,TRBV5-1,-,-,TGCGCCAGCAGCTTGGTGGGGAGTATCCAGGGGAAAGGGAACGAGCAGTACTTC,CASSLVGSIQGKGNEQYF
16,TRBJ1-1,TRBV5-6,-,-,TGTGCCAGCAGCGGTGGGAGCGGCCGTCTGAACACTGAAGCTTTCTTT,CASSGGSGRLNTEAFF
16,TRBJ2-1,TRBV18,-,-,TGTGCCAGCTCACCACCTCCTACCCGCTCCTACAATGAGCAGTTCTTC,CASSPPPTRSYNEQFF
16,TRBJ2-1,TRBV15,TRBD2,-,TGTGCCACCAGCAGAGAGATAGCGGGAGGTAGTGGTGAGCAGTTCTTC,CATSREIAGGSGEQFF
16,TRBJ2-1,TRBV28,-,-,TGTGCCAGCAGTTCTACAGGGTCAGGGTCCTACAATGAGCAGTTCTTC,CASSSTGSGSYNEQFF
19,TRBJ2-7,TRBV4-3,TRBD2,-,TGCGCCAGCAGCCAAGTTTTTCTCTCAGCTAGCGGGAGGGCCGGCGAGCAGTACTTC,CASSQVFLSASGRAGEQYF
17,TRBJ2-3,TRBV21-1,-,-,TGTGCCAGCAGCAAAGAGAGGTGTTGGAGGGGCACAGATACGCAGTATTTT,CASSKERCWRGTDTQYF
13,TRBJ2-5,TRBV2,-,few,TGTGCCAGCAGGGGAGGTGCGTCAGAGACCCAGTACTTC,CASRGGASETQYF
13,TRBJ2-7,TRBV5-6,TRBD1,-,TGTGCCAGCAGCCGGGACAGGACCTACGAGCAGTACTTC,CASSRDRTYEQYF
15,TRBJ2-3,TRBV7-3,TRBD2,few,TGTGCCAGCAGCCCGGCCGGGCGGGAGCGGGATACGCAGTATTTT,CASSPAGRERDTQYF
14,TRBJ1-3,TRBV30,TRBD1,-,TGTGCCTGGAGTGTAGGGACAGGCGGAAACACCATATATTTT,CAWSVGTGGNTIYF
16,TRBJ1-6,TRBV5-1,-,-,TGCGCCAGCAGCGTCCAGGCAGGGCAGGAAAATTCACCCCTCCACTTT,CASSVQAGQENSPLHF
14,TRBJ2-1,TRBV11-2,-,-,TGTGCCAGCAGACCGCCGGCAGCCCGCGGTGAGCAGTTCTTC,CASRPPAARGEQFF
16,TRBJ2-3,TRBV11-2,-,-,TGTGCCAGCAGCCACAACCTAGCTTCAAGCACAGATACGCAGTATTTT,CASSHNLASSTDTQYF